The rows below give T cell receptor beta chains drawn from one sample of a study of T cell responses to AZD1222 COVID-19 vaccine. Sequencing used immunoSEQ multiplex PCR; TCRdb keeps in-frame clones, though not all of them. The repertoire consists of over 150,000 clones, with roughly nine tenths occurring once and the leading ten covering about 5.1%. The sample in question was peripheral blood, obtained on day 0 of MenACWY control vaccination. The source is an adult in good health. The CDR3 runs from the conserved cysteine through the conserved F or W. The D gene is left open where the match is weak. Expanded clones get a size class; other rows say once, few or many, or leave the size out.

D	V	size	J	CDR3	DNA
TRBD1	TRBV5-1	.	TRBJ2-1	CASSIPTGDSNEQFF	TGCGCCAGCAGCATTCCGACAGGGGATAGTAATGAGCAGTTCTTC
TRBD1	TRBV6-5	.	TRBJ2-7	CAVYGQGANEQYF	TGTGCCGTGTACGGACAGGGGGCCAACGAGCAGTACTTC
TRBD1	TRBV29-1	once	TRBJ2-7	CSVVWQGVAEQYF	TGCAGCGTTGTTTGGCAGGGGGTAGCCGAGCAGTACTTC
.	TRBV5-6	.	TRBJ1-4	CASSHREKLFF	TGTGCCAGCAGCCATCGGGAAAAACTGTTTTTT
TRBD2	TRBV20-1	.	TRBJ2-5	CSASTSVETQYF	TGCAGTGCGAGTACTAGCGTCGAGACCCAGTACTTC
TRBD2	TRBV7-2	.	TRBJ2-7	CASSWRETSSYEQYF	TGTGCCAGCAGCTGGCGGGAGACTAGCTCCTACGAGCAGTACTTC
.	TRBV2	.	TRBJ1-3	CASSEGGNTIYF	TGTGCCAGCAGTGAAGGAGGGAACACCATATATTTT
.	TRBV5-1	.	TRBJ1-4	CASSSDIFEKLFF	TGCGCCAGCAGCTCGGACATATTTGAAAAACTGTTTTTT
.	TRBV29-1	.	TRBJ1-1	CSVDPRGWGADTEAFF	TGCAGCGTTGACCCCCGAGGGTGGGGGGCTGACACTGAAGCTTTCTTT
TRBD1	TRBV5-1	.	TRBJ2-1	CASIGGQGANNEQFF	TGCGCCAGCATCGGAGGACAGGGGGCAAACAATGAGCAGTTCTTC
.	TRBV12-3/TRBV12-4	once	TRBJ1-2	CASSRRSYGYTF	TGTGCCAGCAGTAGACGGTCCTATGGCTACACCTTC
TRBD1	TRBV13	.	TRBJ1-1	CASSTHPGGGGTEAFF	TGTGCCAGCAGCACCCATCCAGGGGGGGGCGGCACTGAAGCTTTCTTT
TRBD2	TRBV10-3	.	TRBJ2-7	CAISDPTSGSSYEQYF	TGTGCCATCAGTGACCCGACTAGCGGGAGCTCCTACGAGCAGTACTTC
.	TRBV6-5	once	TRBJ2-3	CASWRGASTDTQYF	TGTGCCAGCTGGAGGGGGGCTAGCACAGATACGCAGTATTTT
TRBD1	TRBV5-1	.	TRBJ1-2	CASSSTGGYGYTF	TGCGCCAGCAGCTCGACAGGGGGCTATGGCTACACCTTC
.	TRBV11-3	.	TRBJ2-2	CASSRTGELFF	TGTGCCAGCAGCCGCACCGGGGAGCTGTTTTTT